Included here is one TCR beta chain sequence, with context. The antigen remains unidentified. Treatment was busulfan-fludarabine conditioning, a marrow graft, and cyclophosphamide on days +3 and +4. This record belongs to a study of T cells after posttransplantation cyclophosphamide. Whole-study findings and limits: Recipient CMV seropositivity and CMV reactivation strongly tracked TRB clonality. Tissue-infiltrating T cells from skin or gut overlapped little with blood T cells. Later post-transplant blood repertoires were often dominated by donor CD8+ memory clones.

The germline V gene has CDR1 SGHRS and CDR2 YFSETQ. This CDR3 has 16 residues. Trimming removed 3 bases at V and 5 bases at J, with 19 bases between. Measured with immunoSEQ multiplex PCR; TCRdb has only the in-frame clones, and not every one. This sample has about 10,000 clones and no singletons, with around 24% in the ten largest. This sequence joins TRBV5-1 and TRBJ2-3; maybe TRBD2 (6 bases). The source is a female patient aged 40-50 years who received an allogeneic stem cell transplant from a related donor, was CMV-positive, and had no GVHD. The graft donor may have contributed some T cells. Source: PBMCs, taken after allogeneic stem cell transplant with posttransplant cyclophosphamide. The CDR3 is CASSSPSRRGVDTQYF. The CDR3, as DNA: TGCGCCAGCAGCTCTCCCTCACGGAGGGGAGTAGATACGCAGTATTTT.